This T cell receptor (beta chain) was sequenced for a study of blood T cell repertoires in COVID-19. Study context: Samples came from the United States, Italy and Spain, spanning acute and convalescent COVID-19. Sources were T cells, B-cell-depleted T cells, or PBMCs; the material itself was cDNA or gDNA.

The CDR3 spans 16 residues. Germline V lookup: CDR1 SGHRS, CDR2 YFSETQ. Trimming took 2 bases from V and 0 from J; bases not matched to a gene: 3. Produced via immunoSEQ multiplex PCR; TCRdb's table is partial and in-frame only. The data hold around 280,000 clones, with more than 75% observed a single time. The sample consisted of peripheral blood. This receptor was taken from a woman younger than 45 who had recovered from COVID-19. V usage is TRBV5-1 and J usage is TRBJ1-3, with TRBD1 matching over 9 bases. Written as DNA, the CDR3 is TGCGCCAGCAGCTTACAGGGGGCGAGCTCTGGAAACACCATATATTTT. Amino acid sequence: CASSLQGASSGNTIYF. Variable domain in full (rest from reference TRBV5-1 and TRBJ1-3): KAGVTQTPRYLIKTRGQQVTLSCSPISGHRSVSWYQQTPGQGLQFLFEYFSETQRNKGNFPGRFSGRQFSNSRSEMNVSTLELGDSALYLCASSLQGASSGNTIYFGEGSWLTVV.